This TCR beta chain came from a study of OX40 agonist ivuxolimab in advanced cancers. Study-wide context: Ivuxolimab was a fully human IgG2 agonistic monoclonal antibody targeting the costimulatory receptor OX40 (CD134). Intravenous ivuxolimab was administered to patients every 2 weeks at six dose levels: 0.01, 0.1, 0.3, 1.5, 3 and 10 mg/kg. Among the roughly 52 dose-escalation patients, roughly 20 had hepatocellular carcinoma, approximately 15 melanoma, 9 renal cell carcinoma and 9 head and neck cancer. In the dose-escalation cohort, around four fifths of patients were male, and the mean age was 60 years with a range of roughly 20 to 80. Patients were allowed to have had prior anti-PD-1, anti-PD-L1 or anti-CTLA-4 therapy, and approximately 41% of the dose-escalation patients had previously received checkpoint inhibitors. Partial responses were achieved by three dose-escalation patients, of whom one had hepatocellular carcinoma and two had cutaneous melanoma. Peripheral TCRbeta sequencing was intended to test whether TCR sequence diversity was altered and clonal T-cell expansion was caused by ivuxolimab. The paper covers the monotherapy dose-escalation part of the phase I ivuxolimab trial, which included N ≈ 50 patients.

A note on this clone: Its antigen is currently not known. No per-base quality is available; no much larger clone lies one base away.

CDR3 length: 13 amino acids, cysteine to phenylalanine. Only the CDR3 part of the read is kept: 39 bases, read in frame from the first base. For this chain, trimming is 4 bases at the V end and 9 bases at the J end, and the number of junction bases without a gene match is 8. The germline V gene supplies CDR1 MDHEN and CDR2 SYDVKM. Paper-wide results and their limitations: Clonal expansion of both CD4+ and CD8+ blood T cells was observed from baseline to week 6 at doses 0.1 to 3.0 mg/kg. Which antigens the clonally expanded peripheral T cells were specific for was not determined. In the 0.1-3.0 mg/kg groups, partial responders had among the lowest normalized peripheral clonal expansion, particularly in CD8+ T cells. Low levels of normalized T-cell clonal expansion were also seen in some patients who did not respond. On average, CD8+ T cells showed more expanded clones than CD4+ T cells after ivuxolimab.

Patients with autoimmune disease history or receiving systemic immunosuppression were excluded from the trial. Peripheral blood for TCR sequencing was drawn from every dose cohort at baseline, at cycle 4 day 1 and at cycle 7 day 1. Samples were obtained from an open-label, multicenter, first-in-human phase I dose-escalation trial of ivuxolimab. Adults with locally advanced or metastatic melanoma, renal cell, hepatocellular, or head and neck squamous cell carcinoma were enrolled in the trial. Before TCR sequencing, CD4+ T cells and CD8+ T cells were sorted from peripheral blood as separate populations. Genomic DNA was isolated from the sorted cells so that the TCRbeta CDR3 region could be sequenced. TCRbeta CDR3 regions were sequenced using the immunoSEQ Assay. TCRdb took over this immuneACCESS table, retaining in-frame rearrangements with V and J assigned. Such tables are incomplete; in checked studies, under half of the missing clones stem from an unresolved V gene, and the remainder is unexplained. The sample records fewer than 70,000 clones, 91% of which are singletons. The ten largest make up 3.5% to 5% of the sample.

This receptor was obtained from an adult with an advanced solid tumor such as melanoma, head and neck, liver or kidney cancer. The sequence links TRBV28 to TRBJ2-5; 7 central bases correspond to TRBD2. Source: CD4+ or CD8+ T cells sorted from blood, taken in a trial of the OX40 agonist ivuxolimab. The bases read TGTGCCAGCAGTTCTCCCGGACTAGTGGCCCAGTACTTC. Translated, it gives CASSSPGLVAQYF.